Below are 25 T cell receptor beta chains sequenced from a single sample in a study of identical twins. TCRdb independently ran MiXCR on the 5' RACE reads; one entry per CDR3 protein. The data contain approximately 690,000 distinct CDR3 sequences, around 6% of them singletons. The sequencing input was naive T cells sorted from blood. The receptors shown here come from a man aged 18 to 30 in good health.

V is TRBV7-2 and J is TRBJ2-3, with D perhaps matching TRBD2 (6 bases). V was clipped by 5 bases and J by 3 bases, with 15 bases between them. The germline V gene encodes CDR1 SGHTA and CDR2 FQGNSA. The CDR3 contains 15 residues. The CDR3 spells CASSPHPEGTDTQYF. CDR3 coding DNA: TGTGCCAGCAGCCCCCACCCGGAGGGGACAGATACGCAGTATTTT.

There are a few counts of this clonotype. The rearrangement uses TRBV7-9 and TRBJ2-7; TRBD1 matches 7 bases. The trim removed 2 bases at V and 3 bases at J, leaving 1 base unmatched. Germline values: CDR1 SEHNR, CDR2 FQNEAQ (reference sequence). The CDR3 loop spans 13 amino acids. CDR3 nucleotide sequence: TGTGCCAGCAGCTTACCAGGGGGCTACGAGCAGTACGTC. Its translation is CASSLPGGYEQYV.

In its sample, this clonotype was seen a few times. The chain has TRBV10-3 and TRBJ2-1; D gene uncertain. The germline CDR1 and CDR2 sequences are ENHRY and SYGVKD. The CDR3 sequence is 12 residues long. Deletions cut 3 bases from V and 4 bases from J, with 4 bases between. The CDR3 is CAISDGYNEQFF. Here the CDR3 DNA reads TGTGCCATCAGTGACGGATACAATGAGCAGTTCTTC.

This clonotype was picked up many times. CDR3 region: CASNKDREQETQYF. CDR3 DNA sequence: TGTGCCAGCAACAAAGACAGGGAGCAAGAGACCCAGTACTTC. V and J are TRBV12-3 or TRBV12-4 and TRBJ2-5; 7 bases map to TRBD1. V lost 7 bases and J lost 2; bases outside the gene matches: 7. The CDR3 contains 14 residues.

V usage is TRBV6-2 or TRBV6-3 and J usage is TRBJ2-3; D call uncertain. The CDR3 has 16 amino acids. Germline CDR1 reads MNHEY; CDR2 reads SVGEGT. Trimming removed 5 bases from V and 4 bases from J, with 19 bases in between. The CDR3 is CASSAPAGKGADTQYF. The CDR3 nucleotides read TGTGCCAGCAGTGCCCCGGCAGGAAAGGGTGCAGATACGCAGTATTTT.

For this clonotype: Since a much larger clone is just one base distant, this may be a read error. This CDR3 is missing its conserved last phenylalanine or tryptophan, likely due to a read error. V usage is TRBV25-1 and J usage is TRBJ2-7, with D possibly being TRBD2 (6 bases). Germline-derived CDR1 and CDR2 are MGHDK and SYGVNS. Between the trimmed V and J ends, which lost 1 base and 7 bases, there was a span of 8 bases. The length of the CDR3 is 12 residues. The CDR3 loop is CASSELGLEQYL. As DNA, the CDR3 is TGTGCCAGCAGTGAATTGGGACTGGAGCAGTACTTG.

This clonotype has ten or more counts. The chain couples TRBV12-3 or TRBV12-4 to TRBJ2-7, with a tentative D call TRBD1 (6 bases). The CDR3 sequence is 14 residues long. V lost 5 bases and J lost 1, with 12 bases in between. Here the CDR3 reads CASSNYRESYEQYV. The CDR3 DNA reads as TGTGCCAGCAGTAACTACAGGGAGTCCTACGAGCAGTACGTC.

V and J are TRBV15 and TRBJ1-2; no reliable D call. The CDR3 totals 15 residues. Germline loops: CDR1 LNHNV, CDR2 YYDKDF (reference sequence). V lost 0 bases to trimming and J lost 8 bases, with 16 bases between them. CDR3 amino acids: CATSRDKGLGNGYTF. The CDR3 DNA sequence: TGTGCCACCAGCAGAGACAAGGGCTTGGGGAACGGCTACACCTTC.

There are many counts of this clonotype. The chain employs TRBV7-8 and TRBJ2-5; D remains unclear. V was clipped by 4 bases and J by 5 bases, with 17 bases between them. The CDR3 is made up of 15 amino acids. Germline lookup yields CDR1 SGHVS and CDR2 FQNEAQ. This CDR3 reads CASSSINRAGETQYF. CDR3 nucleotides: TGTGCCAGCAGCTCCATAAATCGGGCCGGGGAGACCCAGTACTTC.

This clonotype has only a few counts. The V call is TRBV30, the J call TRBJ2-7, with TRBD2 matching over 7 bases. Per germline, CDR1 GTSNPN and CDR2 SVGIG (reference sequence). With 3 bases clipped from V and 1 base from J, the junction kept 3 bases outside the gene matches. This CDR3 comprises 13 residues. CDR3 sequence reads: CAWRAGLSYEQYF. Written as DNA, the CDR3 is TGTGCCTGGAGGGCGGGACTATCCTACGAGCAGTACTTC.

In its sample, this clonotype was seen many times. The chain couples TRBV29-1 to TRBJ1-4; no firm D call. V was cut by 1 base and J by 5 bases, with 2 bases left in between. The CDR3 is 11 residues long. The germline V gene encodes CDR1 SQVTM and CDR2 ANQGSEA. CDR3 sequence reads: CSVEGNEKLFF. The CDR3 DNA follows: TGCAGCGTTGAAGGAAATGAAAAACTGTTTTTT.

This clonotype came up many times. The chain combines TRBV7-9 with TRBJ1-4; TRBD1 matches 8 bases. V trimming: 2 bases; J trimming: 5 bases; junction bases outside the gene matches: 1. This CDR3 spans 14 amino acids. Germline assignment: CDR1 SEHNR and CDR2 FQNEAQ (reference sequence). In nucleotides, the CDR3 is TGTGCCAGCAGCTTAACAGGGGGAAATGAAAAACTGTTTTTT. It translates to CASSLTGGNEKLFF.

This clonotype was detected only a few times. This chain connects TRBV10-2 to TRBJ2-7, with 10 bases matching TRBD1. From germline, CDR1 is WSHSY and CDR2 SAAADI. This CDR3 has 16 amino acids. V shed 2 bases and J 5 bases; nucleotides not matched to a gene: 9. CDR3 loop: CASSELLTGGRDEQYV. CDR3 bases: TGCGCCAGCAGTGAGCTTTTGACAGGGGGCAGAGACGAGCAGTACGTC.

The chain employs TRBV7-2 and TRBJ2-2; D unresolved. This CDR3 spans 16 amino acids. CDR1 and CDR2 from the germline V gene are SGHTA and FQGNSA. V lost 1 base and J lost 3, with 12 bases in between. CDR3 bases: TGTGCCAGCAGCTTAGGAGTTTTTGCAGACACCGGGGAGCTGTTTTTT. As protein: CASSLGVFADTGELFF.

There are many counts of this clonotype. This chain connects TRBV7-8 to TRBJ2-1; a possible D gene is TRBD2 (5 bases). Germline V lookup: CDR1 SGHVS, CDR2 FQNEAQ. This CDR3 spans 15 amino acids. Trimming stripped 5 bases from V and 4 bases from J, with 15 bases between. CDR3 coding DNA: TGTGCCAGCAGCCCCAGGACTGAAACGTACAATGAGCAGTTCTTC. It codes for CASSPRTETYNEQFF.

This rearrangement joins TRBV27 to TRBJ2-1; 10 bases are shared with TRBD1. V was clipped by 3 bases and J by 5 bases; unmatched bases: 4. The CDR3 is 15 residues long. Germline V gives CDR1 MNHEY, CDR2 SMNVEV (reference sequence). CDR3 sequence (DNA): TGTGCCAGCAGTTTGAAGGACAGGGGGGACAATGAGCAGTTCTTC. It translates to CASSLKDRGDNEQFF.

The chain carries TRBV5-1 and TRBJ2-3; 7 bases fit TRBD2. Trimming took 6 bases from V and 7 from J; bases not matched to a gene: 8. The CDR3 spans 13 residues. Germline CDR1 SGHRS, CDR2 YFSETQ. CDR3 coding DNA: TGCGCCAGCACCCTAGCGGAGGGAAATACGCAGTATTTT. Amino acids: CASTLAEGNTQYF.

This clonotype was found a few times. The chain couples TRBV6-6 to TRBJ2-5; D uncertain. Between the trimmed V and J ends, which lost 8 bases and 2 bases, there was a span of 6 bases. Germline CDR1 reads MNHNY; CDR2 reads SVGAGI (reference sequence). There are 11 residues in the CDR3. Written as DNA, the CDR3 is TGTGCCAGCTTGGTGCAAGAGACCCAGTACTTC. It is translated as CASLVQETQYF.

The rearrangement links TRBV18 to TRBJ2-2; 7 nucleotides line up with TRBD1. Unmatched junction bases numbered 7, after V lost 5 bases and J lost 4 bases. The CDR3 runs 15 residues. CDR1 is KGHSH, CDR2 LQKENI, per germline. CDR3 region: CASSDGTEGTGELFF. CDR3 sequence (DNA): TGTGCCAGCTCAGATGGGACAGAAGGCACCGGGGAGCTGTTTTTT.

This clonotype occurred many times. This chain joins TRBV5-1 and TRBJ2-5, with 8 bases aligning to TRBD1. V gave up 0 bases and J gave up 3 bases; unmatched junction bases: 4. The CDR3 is made up of 15 amino acids. Germline loops: CDR1 SGHRS, CDR2 YFSETQ. DNA for the CDR3: TGCGCCAGCAGCTTGGTGTCGACAGGGGAAGAGACCCAGTACTTC. Its protein product is CASSLVSTGEETQYF.

Many counts were recorded for this clonotype. The rearrangement joins TRBV4-3 to TRBJ1-5, with no clear D. Trimming took off 0 bases at V and 2 bases at J, with 5 bases between the two ends. There are 14 residues in the CDR3. In germline, CDR1 is LGHNA, CDR2 YSLEER. CDR3 loop: CASSQDSRNQPQHF. The DNA of the CDR3 is TGCGCCAGCAGCCAAGATTCGCGCAATCAGCCCCAGCATTTT.

This clonotype has a handful of counts. The chain links TRBV30 to TRBJ1-3, with D possibly TRBD1 on 5 matching bases. V lost 3 bases and J lost 3, with 9 bases in between. The CDR3 has 13 residues. Germline V gene data show CDR1 as GTSNPN and CDR2 as SVGIG (reference sequence). The CDR3 region is CAWRGTFGNTIYF. CDR3 DNA sequence: TGTGCCTGGAGGGGGACTTTTGGAAACACCATATATTTT.

This clonotype has ten or more counts. The rearrangement uses TRBV4-1 and TRBJ2-1; 9 bases align to TRBD2. The germline CDR1 and CDR2 sequences are MGHRA and YSYEKL. Losses at the gene ends were 0 bases for V and 7 bases for J; bases not matched to a gene: 10. This CDR3 is built from 17 residues. The CDR3 nucleotides read TGCGCCAGCAGCCAAGATGTCGAGGCGGGAGGGCTAAATGAGCAGTTCTTC. Translating gives CASSQDVEAGGLNEQFF.

In this sample, this clonotype turned up many times. The chain recombines TRBV24-1 with TRBJ2-2, with D tentatively TRBD2 (5 bases). V lost 2 bases and J lost 6, with 12 bases in between. The CDR3 sequence is 15 residues long. CDR1 KGHDR and CDR2 SFDVKD come from the germline V gene. The CDR3 sequence: CATSDSPWRSGELFF. The DNA of the CDR3 is TGTGCCACCAGTGATTCCCCCTGGAGGTCCGGGGAGCTGTTTTTT.

This clonotype appeared a few times. The chain has TRBV25-1 and TRBJ2-2; the match to TRBD2 covers 9 bases. The CDR3 runs to 17 residues. J gave up 1 base and V 5 bases, and 8 bases lay outside the gene matches. The V gene's germline CDR1 is MGHDK and CDR2 SYGVNS. The CDR3 loop reads CASSRGATSGNTGELFF. CDR3 DNA: TGTGCCAGCAGTCGGGGAGCGACTAGCGGGAACACCGGGGAGCTGTTTTTT. The whole variable domain, filled in from reference TRBV25-1 and TRBJ2-2, reads EADIYQTPRYLVIGTGKKITLECSQTMGHDKMYWYQQDPGMELHLIHYSYGVNSTEKGDLSSESTVSRIRTEHFPLTLESARPSHTSQYLCASSRGATSGNTGELFFGEGSRLTVL.